Reported below is one TCR beta chain. Its antigen is undetermined. These data are taken from a study of OX40 agonist ivuxolimab in advanced cancers. Findings and caveats of the study: The expanded peripheral T cells' antigen specificity was not determined. Patients who responded partially at 0.1-3.0 mg/kg showed clonal expansion ranking among the lowest.

CDR3 length: 15 amino acids. Germline values: CDR1 SNHLY, CDR2 FYNNEI. Trimming cost V 10 bases and J 3 bases, with 21 bases left between them. TCRdb keeps only in-frame clones here, not all; method: immunoSEQ multiplex PCR. The sample consists of some 11,000 clones, 77% of them appearing once. The sequencing used CD4+ or CD8+ T cells sorted from blood, collected in a trial of the OX40 agonist ivuxolimab. V usage is TRBV2 and J usage is TRBJ1-2; D may be TRBD1 (5 bases). The sequence was obtained from an adult with an advanced solid tumor such as melanoma, head and neck, liver or kidney cancer. CDR3 in amino acids: CATWVRGNRDYGYTF. The CDR3 bases are TGTGCCACCTGGGTGCGGGGGAATAGAGACTATGGCTACACCTTC.